This T cell receptor beta chain originates from a study of monozygotic twins with inflammatory bowel disease. Notes on the study in general: IBD-affected twins scored below their healthy co-twins in TCRbeta diversity (inverse Simpson). The data did not back a single strong IBD-associated clonotype or signal.

Germline V gene lookup returns CDR1 LGHDT and CDR2 YNNKEL (reference sequence). This CDR3 spans 15 amino acids. Points on this clonotype: The antigen remains unidentified.

Each of TCRalpha and TCRbeta cDNA went through two nested PCRs, lasting around 16 and 10 cycles. Reanalyzing the 5' RACE reads, TCRdb keeps one entry per CDR3 protein, without DNA. The sample features approximately 400,000 distinct CDR3 sequences, with roughly 2.3% in its top ten. The rearrangement uses TRBV3-1 and TRBJ1-1; TCRdb's D call, TRBD1, is unchecked because there is no DNA. This clonotype was obtained from a human donor with ulcerative colitis or Crohn's disease, or a healthy co-twin of an affected twin (not recorded which). Sequenced: blood. CDR3 region: CASSQSTRAVMIAFF.